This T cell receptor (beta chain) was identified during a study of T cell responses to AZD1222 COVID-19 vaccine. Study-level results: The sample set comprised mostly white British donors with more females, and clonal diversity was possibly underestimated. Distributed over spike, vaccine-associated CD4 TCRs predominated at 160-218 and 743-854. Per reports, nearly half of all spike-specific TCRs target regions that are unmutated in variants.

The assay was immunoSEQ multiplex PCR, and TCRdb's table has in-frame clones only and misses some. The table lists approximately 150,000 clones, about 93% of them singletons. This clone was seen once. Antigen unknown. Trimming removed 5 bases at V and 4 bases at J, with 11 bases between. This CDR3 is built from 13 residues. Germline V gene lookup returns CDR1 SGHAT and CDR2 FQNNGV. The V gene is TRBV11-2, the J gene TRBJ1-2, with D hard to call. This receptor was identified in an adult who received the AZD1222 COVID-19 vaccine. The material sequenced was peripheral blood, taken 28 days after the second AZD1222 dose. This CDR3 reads CASSDVVTYGYTF. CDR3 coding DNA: TGTGCCAGCAGCGACGTGGTCACCTATGGCTACACCTTC.